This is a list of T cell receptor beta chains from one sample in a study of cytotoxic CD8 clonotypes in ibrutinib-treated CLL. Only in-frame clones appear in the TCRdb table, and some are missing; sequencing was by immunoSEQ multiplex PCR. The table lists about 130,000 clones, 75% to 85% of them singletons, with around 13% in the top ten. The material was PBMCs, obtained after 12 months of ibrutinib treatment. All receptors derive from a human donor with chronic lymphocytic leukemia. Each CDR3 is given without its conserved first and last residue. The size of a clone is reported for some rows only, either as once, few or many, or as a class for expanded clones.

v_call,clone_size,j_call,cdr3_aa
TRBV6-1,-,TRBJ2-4,ASSEAPRGAKNIQY
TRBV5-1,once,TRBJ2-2,ASSVVAGVTGELF
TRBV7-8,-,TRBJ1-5,ASTPDRGNQPQH
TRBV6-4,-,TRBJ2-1,ASSYDRSSYNEQF
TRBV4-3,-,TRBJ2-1,ASSQTLTSGLHNEQF
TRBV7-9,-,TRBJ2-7,ASSLAGPRRNEQY
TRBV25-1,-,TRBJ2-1,ASKLAGGTLDTEQF
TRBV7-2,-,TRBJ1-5,ASSLVGDMNQPQH
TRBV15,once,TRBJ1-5,ATSRDRSVGVTQPQH
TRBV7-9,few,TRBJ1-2,ASSTGTTHGYT
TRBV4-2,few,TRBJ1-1,ASSHPRRGGITEAF
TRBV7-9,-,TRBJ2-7,ASSLGSGDDSYEQY
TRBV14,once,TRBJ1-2,ASSQVGQIANYGYT
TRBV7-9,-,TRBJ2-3,ASSWDISTDTQY
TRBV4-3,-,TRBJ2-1,ASSQMRLAGPNEQF
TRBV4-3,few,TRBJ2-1,ASSQERDGSYNEQF
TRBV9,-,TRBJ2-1,ASSVGAAPLDNEQF
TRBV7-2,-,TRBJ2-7,ASSLDVGGREQY
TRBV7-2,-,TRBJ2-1,ASSLAQLAGGGNEQF
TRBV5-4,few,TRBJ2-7,ASSLIKDSEQY
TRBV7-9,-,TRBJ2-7,ASSLGQGTISYEQY
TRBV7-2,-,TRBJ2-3,ASSLAGSTDTQY
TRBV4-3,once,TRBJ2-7,ASSQRLAGPYEQY
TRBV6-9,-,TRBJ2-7,ASSSSSGRGYEQY
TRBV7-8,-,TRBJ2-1,ASSLGDFAYNEQF
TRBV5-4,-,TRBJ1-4,ASSLGGSSGEKLF
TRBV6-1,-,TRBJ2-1,ASSEVGQGAGKYNEQF
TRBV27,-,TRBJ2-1,ASSYEGQGLGEQF
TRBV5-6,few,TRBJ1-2,ASKGGQGLYGYT
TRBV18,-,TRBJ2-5,ASSTLAPQETQY
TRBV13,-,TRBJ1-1,ASSSLTRTGTIEAF
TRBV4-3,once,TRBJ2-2,ASSQDIRRVNTGELF
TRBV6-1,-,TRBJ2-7,ASSGLPYEQY
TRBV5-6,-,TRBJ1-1,ASSETGFGANTEAF
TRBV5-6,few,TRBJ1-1,ASSFVNSLNTEAF
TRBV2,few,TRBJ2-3,ASSVRDTFTDTQY
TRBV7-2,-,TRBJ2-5,ASSYGMREETQY
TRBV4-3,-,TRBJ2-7,ASSQEKGLASSYEQY
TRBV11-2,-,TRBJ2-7,ASSLGQGNYEQY
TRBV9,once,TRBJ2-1,ASSGVGRVYNEQF
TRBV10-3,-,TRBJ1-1,ATRGGTEAF
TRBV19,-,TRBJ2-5,ASSISDWETQY
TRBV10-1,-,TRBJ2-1,ASSEVTGPNHNEQF
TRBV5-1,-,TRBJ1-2,ASTLGTLVDYGYT
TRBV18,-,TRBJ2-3,ASSPASGRDDTQY
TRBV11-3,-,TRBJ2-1,ASSLVSGSGNEQF
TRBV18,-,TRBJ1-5,ASSPLSAIGDQPQH